This T cell receptor beta chain comes out of a study of blood T cell repertoires in COVID-19. Looking at the study overall: COVID-19 samples from acute and convalescent phases originated in the United States, Italy and Spain.

CDR3 length: 18 residues. CDR1 is LGHNA and CDR2 is YSLEER in the germline V gene. Trimming took 0 bases from V and 4 from J; bases not matched to a gene: 9. Measured with immunoSEQ multiplex PCR; TCRdb has only the in-frame clones, and not every one. Of 350,000 or so clones detected, more than 70% appear once; the ten largest clones hold around 1.6%. Sequencing was performed on peripheral blood. The J gene is TRBJ2-2, the V gene TRBV4-3, with 9 bases lining up with TRBD1. This clonotype originated in a woman in her twenties or thirties with COVID-19, enrolled during active disease. The CDR3 bases are TGCGCCAGCAGCCAAGAGGTCCCCGGGACAGGGAGCACCGGGGAGCTGTTTTTT. It is translated as CASSQEVPGTGSTGELFF.